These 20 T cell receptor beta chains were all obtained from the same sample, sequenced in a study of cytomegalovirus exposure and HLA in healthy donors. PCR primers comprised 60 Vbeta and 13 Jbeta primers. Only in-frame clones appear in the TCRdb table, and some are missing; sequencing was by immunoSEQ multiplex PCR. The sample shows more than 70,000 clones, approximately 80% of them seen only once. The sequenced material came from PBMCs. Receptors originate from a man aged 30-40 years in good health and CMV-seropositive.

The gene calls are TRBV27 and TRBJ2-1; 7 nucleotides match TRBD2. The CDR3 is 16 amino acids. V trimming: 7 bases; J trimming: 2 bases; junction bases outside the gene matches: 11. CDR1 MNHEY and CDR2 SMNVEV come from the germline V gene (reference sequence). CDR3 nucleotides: TGTGCCAGCAATAGTGGGGGGAGGGGCACCTACAATGAGCAGTTCTTC. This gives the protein CASNSGGRGTYNEQFF.

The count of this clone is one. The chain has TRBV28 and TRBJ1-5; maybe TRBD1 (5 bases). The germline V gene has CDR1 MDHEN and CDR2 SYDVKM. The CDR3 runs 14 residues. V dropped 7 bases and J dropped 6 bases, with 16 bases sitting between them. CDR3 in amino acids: CASTLGGYGQPQHF. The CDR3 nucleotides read TGTGCCAGCACTCTGGGGGGGTACGGTCAGCCCCAGCATTTT.

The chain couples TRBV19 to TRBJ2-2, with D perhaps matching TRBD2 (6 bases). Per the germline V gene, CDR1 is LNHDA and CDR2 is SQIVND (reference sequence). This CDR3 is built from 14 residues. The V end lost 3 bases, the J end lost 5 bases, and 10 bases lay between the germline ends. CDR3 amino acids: CASSILSGTGELFF. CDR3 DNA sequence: TGTGCCAGTAGTATCCTTAGCGGAACCGGGGAGCTGTTTTTT.

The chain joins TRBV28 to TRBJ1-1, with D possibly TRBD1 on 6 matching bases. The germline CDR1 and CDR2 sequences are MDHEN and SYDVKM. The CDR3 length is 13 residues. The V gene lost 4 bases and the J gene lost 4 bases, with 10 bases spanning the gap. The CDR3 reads CASSSWTATEAFF. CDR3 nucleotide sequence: TGTGCCAGCAGTTCATGGACAGCCACTGAAGCTTTCTTT.

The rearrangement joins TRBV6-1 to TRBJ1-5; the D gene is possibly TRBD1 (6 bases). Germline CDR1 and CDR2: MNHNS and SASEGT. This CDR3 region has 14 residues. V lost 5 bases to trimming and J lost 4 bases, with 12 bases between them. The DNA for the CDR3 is TGTGCCAGCAGTCCAGGACAGATAAATCAGCCCCAGCATTTT. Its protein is CASSPGQINQPQHF.

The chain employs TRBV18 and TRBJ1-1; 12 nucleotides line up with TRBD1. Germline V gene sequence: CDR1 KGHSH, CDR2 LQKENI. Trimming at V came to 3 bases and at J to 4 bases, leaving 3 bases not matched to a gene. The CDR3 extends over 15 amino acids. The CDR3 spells CASSPGTGGPTEAFF. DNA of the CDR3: TGTGCCAGCTCACCCGGGACAGGGGGCCCCACTGAAGCTTTCTTT.

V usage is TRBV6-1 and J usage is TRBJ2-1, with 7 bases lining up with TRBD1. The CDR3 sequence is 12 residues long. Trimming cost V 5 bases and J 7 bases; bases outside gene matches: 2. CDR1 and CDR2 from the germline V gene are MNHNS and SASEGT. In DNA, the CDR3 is TGTGCCAGCAGTAAACAGGGGAATGAGCAGTTCTTC. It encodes CASSKQGNEQFF.

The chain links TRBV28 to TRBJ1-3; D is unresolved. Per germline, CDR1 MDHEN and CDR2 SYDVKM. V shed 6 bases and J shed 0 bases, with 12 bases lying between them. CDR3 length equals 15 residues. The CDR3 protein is CASSSQPPSGNTIYF. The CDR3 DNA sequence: TGTGCCAGCAGCTCACAGCCACCCTCTGGAAACACCATATATTTT.

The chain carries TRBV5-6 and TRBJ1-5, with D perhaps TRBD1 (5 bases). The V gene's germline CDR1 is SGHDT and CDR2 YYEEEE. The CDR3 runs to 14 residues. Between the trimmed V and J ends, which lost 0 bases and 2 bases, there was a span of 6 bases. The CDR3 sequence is CASSLAGGNQPQHF. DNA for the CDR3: TGTGCCAGCAGCTTGGCGGGGGGCAATCAGCCCCAGCATTTT.

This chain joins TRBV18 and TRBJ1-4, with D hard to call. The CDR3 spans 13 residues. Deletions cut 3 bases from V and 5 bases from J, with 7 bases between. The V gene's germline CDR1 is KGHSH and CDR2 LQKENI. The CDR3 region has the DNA TGTGCCAGCTCACCGAGGAGGAATGAAAAACTGTTTTTT. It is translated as CASSPRRNEKLFF.

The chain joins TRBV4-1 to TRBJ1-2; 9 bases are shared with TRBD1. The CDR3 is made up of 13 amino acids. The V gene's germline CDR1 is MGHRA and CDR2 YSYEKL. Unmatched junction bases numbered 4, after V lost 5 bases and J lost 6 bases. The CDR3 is CASSSGQGDGYTF. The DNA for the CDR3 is TGCGCCAGCAGCTCGGGACAGGGAGATGGCTACACCTTC.

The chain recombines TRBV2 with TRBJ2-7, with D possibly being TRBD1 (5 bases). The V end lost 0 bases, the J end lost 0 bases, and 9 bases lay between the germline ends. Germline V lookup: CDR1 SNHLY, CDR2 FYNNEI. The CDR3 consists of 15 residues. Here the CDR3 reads CASSEAGHSSYEQYF. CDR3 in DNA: TGTGCCAGCAGTGAAGCAGGACACTCCTCCTACGAGCAGTACTTC.

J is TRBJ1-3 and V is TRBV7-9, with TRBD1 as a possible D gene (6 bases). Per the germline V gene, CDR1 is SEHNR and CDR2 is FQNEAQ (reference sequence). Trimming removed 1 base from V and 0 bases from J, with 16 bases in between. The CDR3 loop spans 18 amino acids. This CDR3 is CASSLVEGGEYSGNTIYF. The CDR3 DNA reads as TGTGCCAGCAGCTTAGTGGAAGGGGGGGAATACTCTGGAAACACCATATATTTT.

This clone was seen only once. The CDR3 region has the DNA TGTGCCAGCAGCTTAGCGGGCGCTAGCGGGGGTCGGACCGGGGAGCTGTTTTTT. This gives the protein CASSLAGASGGRTGELFF. This chain uses TRBV7-6 with TRBJ2-2, with 10 bases identical to TRBD2. CDR3 length equals 18 residues. In germline, CDR1 is SGHVS, CDR2 FNYEAQ. V shed 0 bases and J 5 bases; nucleotides not matched to a gene: 9.

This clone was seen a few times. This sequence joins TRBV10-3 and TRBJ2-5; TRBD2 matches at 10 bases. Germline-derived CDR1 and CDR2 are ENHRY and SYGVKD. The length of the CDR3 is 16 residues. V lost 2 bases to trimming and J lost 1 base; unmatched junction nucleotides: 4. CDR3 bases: TGTGCCATCAGTGAGGGGATAGCGGGGGGCCAAGAGACCCAGTACTTC. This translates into CAISEGIAGGQETQYF.

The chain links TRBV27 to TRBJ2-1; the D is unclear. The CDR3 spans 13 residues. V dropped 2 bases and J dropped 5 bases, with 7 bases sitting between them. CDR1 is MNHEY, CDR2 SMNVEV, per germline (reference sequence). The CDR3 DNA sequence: TGTGCCAGCAGTTTAGGGCCGAACAATGAGCAGTTCTTC. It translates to CASSLGPNNEQFF.

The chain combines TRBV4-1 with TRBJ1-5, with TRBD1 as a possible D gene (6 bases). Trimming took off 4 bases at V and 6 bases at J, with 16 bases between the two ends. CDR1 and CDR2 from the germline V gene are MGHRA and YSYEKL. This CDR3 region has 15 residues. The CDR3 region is CASSLRGGAGQPQHF. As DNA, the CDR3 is TGCGCCAGCAGCCTGAGGGGGGGGGCGGGTCAGCCCCAGCATTTT.

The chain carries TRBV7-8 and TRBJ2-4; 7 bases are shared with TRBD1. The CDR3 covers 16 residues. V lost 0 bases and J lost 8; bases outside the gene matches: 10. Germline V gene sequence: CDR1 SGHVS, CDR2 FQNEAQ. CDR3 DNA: TGTGCCAGCAGCTTAGCCGGGCGTAACAGGGGACACATTCAGTACTTC. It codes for CASSLAGRNRGHIQYF.

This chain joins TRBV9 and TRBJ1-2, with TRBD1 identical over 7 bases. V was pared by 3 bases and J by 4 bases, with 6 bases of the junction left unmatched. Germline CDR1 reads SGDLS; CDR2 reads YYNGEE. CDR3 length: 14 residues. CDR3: CASSASGGSYGYTF. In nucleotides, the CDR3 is TGTGCCAGCAGCGCCTCAGGGGGGAGCTATGGCTACACCTTC.

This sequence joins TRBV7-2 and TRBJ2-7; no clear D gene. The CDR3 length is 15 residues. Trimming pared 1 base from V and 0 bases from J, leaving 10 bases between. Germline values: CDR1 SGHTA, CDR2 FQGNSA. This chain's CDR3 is CASSLDRSPSYEQYF. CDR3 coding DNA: TGTGCCAGCAGCTTAGACCGGAGCCCCTCCTACGAGCAGTACTTC.